These 18 T cell receptor beta chains came from one sample sequenced in a study of blood T cell repertoires in COVID-19. Repertoires were generated with immunoSEQ multiplex PCR, while TCRdb's copy carries only in-frame clones and drops some. Of some 100,000 clones detected, roughly 86% appear once; the ten largest clones hold 10%. The sequenced sample consisted of peripheral blood. The receptors derive from a man aged 50 to 60 with acute or convalescent COVID-19.

The chain employs TRBV7-3 and TRBJ1-1; D possibly corresponds to TRBD1 (5 bases). CDR1 is SGHTA and CDR2 is FQGTGA in the germline V gene. This CDR3 comprises 13 residues. Trimming left V 6 bases short and J 4 bases short, with 12 bases between. Here the CDR3 DNA reads TGTGCCAGCAGGGCGGGGGTCGCCACTGAAGCTTTCTTT. As protein: CASRAGVATEAFF.

V and J are TRBV25-1 and TRBJ2-3, with TRBD2 matching over 16 bases. V shed 4 bases, J shed 6 bases, and the junction held 7 bases outside the gene matches. The CDR3 has 17 residues. Germline CDR1 MGHDK, CDR2 SYGVNS. DNA of the CDR3: TGTGCCAGCAGTGTGGGGACTAGCGGGAGGGCAGGTGATACGCAGTATTTT. Residues: CASSVGTSGRAGDTQYF.

As for this clone: The sample contains more than one DNA sequence encoding this CDR3. The chain has TRBV14 and TRBJ2-3; D gene ambiguous. Germline assignment: CDR1 SGHDN and CDR2 FVKESK. V shed 0 bases and J shed 2 bases, with 3 bases lying between them. The CDR3 sequence is 13 residues long. CDR3 sequence reads: CASSQDLTDTQYF. DNA of the CDR3: TGTGCCAGCAGCCAAGATCTCACAGATACGCAGTATTTT.

The CDR3, as DNA: TGTGCCAGCAGCTTGGTGTGGGGAGCTCGGGACGAGCAGTACTTC. Protein sequence: CASSLVWGARDEQYF. The chain links TRBV7-2 to TRBJ2-7; TRBD2 might be the D (5 bases). Trimming removed 3 bases from V and 5 bases from J, with 17 bases in between. The CDR3 covers 15 residues. Looked up from germline, CDR1 is SGHTA and CDR2 is FQGNSA.

This rearrangement joins TRBV19 to TRBJ1-2; the D gene is possibly TRBD1 (5 bases). The germline gives CDR1 LNHDA, CDR2 SQIVND (reference sequence). Trimming took off 3 bases at V and 8 bases at J, with 16 bases between the two ends. The CDR3 totals 14 residues. The CDR3, as DNA: TGTGCCAGTAGTATGGGGCTGGGTCTCAGCGGCTACACCTTC. Translating it yields CASSMGLGLSGYTF. The variable domain in full, with the rest retrieved from reference TRBV19 and TRBJ1-2, is DGGITQSPKYLFRKEGQNVTLSCEQNLNHDAMYWYRQDPGQGLRLIYYSQIVNDFQKGDIAEGYSVSREKKESFPLTVTSAQKNPTAFYLCASSMGLGLSGYTFGSGTRLTVV.

This rearrangement joins TRBV11-2 to TRBJ1-3, with D possibly being TRBD1 (6 bases). This CDR3 is built from 16 residues. Germline CDR1 and CDR2: SGHAT and FQNNGV. V gave up 3 bases and J gave up 1 base, with 13 bases separating them. CDR3 region: CASSFPGGRSGNTIYF. In DNA, the CDR3 is TGTGCCAGCAGCTTTCCGGGGGGCAGATCTGGAAACACCATATATTTT.

The V call is TRBV27, the J call TRBJ2-2; 11 bases map to TRBD2. CDR1 is MNHEY and CDR2 is SMNVEV in the germline V gene (reference sequence). This CDR3 comprises 18 residues. Unmatched junction bases numbered 14, after V lost 5 bases and J lost 6 bases. DNA for the CDR3: TGTGCCAGCAGTCCTTACCCCGTGACTAGCGGGAAGGCCGGGGAGCTGTTTTTT. Amino acids: CASSPYPVTSGKAGELFF.

The CDR3 spells CASSLGGGRSTEAFF. CDR3 bases: TGTGCCAGCAGCTTAGGTGGAGGGAGGAGCACTGAAGCTTTCTTT. V is TRBV7-9 and J is TRBJ1-1; D is ambiguous. Germline loops: CDR1 SEHNR, CDR2 FQNEAQ (reference sequence). The CDR3 has 15 amino acids. The V end lost 1 base, the J end lost 4 bases, and 13 bases lay between the germline ends.

The rearrangement joins TRBV21-1 to TRBJ2-5; whether TRBD2, the table's D call, matches the DNA was not checked. TRBV21-1 is flagged as a pseudogene. This CDR3 comprises 18 residues. The CDR3 loop is CASSKGIIAGDGQETQYF. The CDR3 DNA follows: TGTGCCAGCAGCAAAGGGATTATAGCGGGAGACGGCCAAGAGACCCAGTACTTC.

This rearrangement joins TRBV10-1 to TRBJ2-7; 8 nucleotides line up with TRBD1. CDR1 and CDR2 from the germline V gene are WNHNN and SYGVQD (reference sequence). J lost 0 bases, V lost 7 bases, and 17 bases had no gene match. There are 18 residues in the CDR3. The CDR3 nucleotides read TGCGCCAGCACCGCCTGCGCGGCAGGGGGCGGTCTCTCCTACGAGCAGTACTTC. This gives the protein CASTACAAGGGLSYEQYF.

The chain links TRBV7-8 to TRBJ2-3; 8 bases fit TRBD2. Germline values: CDR1 SGHVS, CDR2 FQNEAQ. This CDR3 comprises 15 residues. Unmatched junction bases numbered 5, after V lost 5 bases and J lost 1 base. The CDR3 sequence is CASSPTSGRTDTQYF. CDR3 bases: TGTGCCAGCAGCCCTACTAGCGGTCGCACAGATACGCAGTATTTT.

The sample holds a few counts of this clone. V gene TRBV27 combines with J gene TRBJ2-7; possible D gene TRBD1, 6 bases. The CDR3 sequence is 16 residues long. V lost 1 base to trimming and J lost 3 bases, with 16 bases between them. From germline, CDR1 is MNHEY and CDR2 SMNVEV (reference sequence). CDR3 DNA: TGTGCCAGCAGTTTATTGGCAGGGGTTCCCGACTACGAGCAGTACTTC. This translates into CASSLLAGVPDYEQYF.

The J gene is TRBJ1-6, the V gene TRBV10-3; D gene uncertain. CDR1 and CDR2 (germline): ENHRY, SYGVKD. This CDR3 region has 12 residues. V lost 2 bases and J 8 bases, leaving 4 bases between the germline ends. CDR3 in amino acids: CAISETDSPLHF. CDR3 nucleotide sequence: TGTGCCATCAGTGAGACGGATTCACCCCTCCACTTT.

The chain combines TRBV7-8 with TRBJ2-2; no firm D call. V lost 0 bases and J 1 base, leaving 6 bases between the germline ends. The CDR3 loop spans 15 amino acids. Germline CDR1 reads SGHVS; CDR2 reads FQNEAQ. The CDR3 loop reads CASSLAQLNTGELFF. The DNA of the CDR3 is TGTGCCAGCAGCTTAGCGCAACTGAACACCGGGGAGCTGTTTTTT.

This chain joins TRBV30 and TRBJ2-1, with 12 bases matching TRBD2. Germline loops: CDR1 GTSNPN, CDR2 SVGIG (reference sequence). This CDR3 spans 16 amino acids. Losses at the gene ends were 5 bases for V and 8 bases for J; bases not matched to a gene: 13. CDR3 in amino acids: CAWGPPAGLAGDEQFF. The DNA for the CDR3 is TGTGCCTGGGGCCCTCCCGCGGGACTAGCGGGTGATGAGCAGTTCTTC.

The chain combines TRBV10-2 with TRBJ1-2; 11 positions agree with TRBD1. The CDR3 is 14 amino acids. Germline loops: CDR1 WSHSY, CDR2 SAAADI. J was trimmed by 7 bases and V by 6 bases; bases with no gene match: 7. This chain's CDR3 is CASRPGQGAFGYTF. The CDR3 DNA reads as TGCGCCAGCAGGCCAGGACAGGGGGCGTTTGGCTACACCTTC.

The CDR3 protein is CASTPGTAFYTF. DNA of the CDR3: TGTGCCAGCACCCCCGGGACAGCCTTCTACACCTTC. The J gene is TRBJ1-2, the V gene TRBV6-5; TRBD1 agrees at 7 bases. There are 12 residues in the CDR3. Germline V gene lookup returns CDR1 MNHEY and CDR2 SVGAGI. J gave up 10 bases and V 7 bases, and 9 bases lay outside the gene matches.

CDR3 DNA sequence: TGTGCCAGCTCACCAAAACAGGCGAAGCATGGTGGCTACACCTTC. Translated: CASSPKQAKHGGYTF. The rearrangement uses TRBV18 and TRBJ1-2, with D tentatively TRBD1 (5 bases). V was clipped by 2 bases and J by 7 bases, with 17 bases between them. Per the germline V gene, CDR1 is KGHSH and CDR2 is LQKENI. The CDR3 length is 15 residues.